This T cell receptor beta chain was observed in a study of blood T cell repertoires in COVID-19. Overall study: The origin of the acute and convalescent COVID-19 samples was the United States, Italy and Spain. PBMCs, B-cell-depleted T cells, or T cells provided the cDNA or gDNA that made up the material.

Authors' analysis steps: By means of reference gene primer amplification, nucleated cell counts were estimated. Clones were read by immunoSEQ multiplex PCR, and TCRdb kept only the in-frame ones, dropping some. V and J calls and clone size are given by that table; D and trimming were obtained from the DNA. Among some 140,000 clones, around 89% were seen once, and the ten largest hold around 19%. Sequencing was performed on peripheral blood. The sequence was collected from a man aged 45-65 years with active or convalescent COVID-19.

The DNA for the CDR3 is TGCGCCAGCAGCCAGACAGGGTCCTATGGCTACACCTTC. Protein: CASSQTGSYGYTF. The chain recombines TRBV4-3 with TRBJ1-2; 7 bases line up with TRBD1. The CDR3 sequence is 13 residues long. V gave up 3 bases and J gave up 4 bases; unmatched junction bases: 2. Per the germline V gene, CDR1 is LGHNA and CDR2 is YSLEER.